The 6 T cell receptor beta chains below come from one sample, sequenced in a study of shared clonotypes between healthy human individuals. Generated by immunoSEQ multiplex PCR, the TCRdb table keeps only in-frame clones and is missing some. The repertoire has about 980,000 clones, approximately 76% of them found once; the top ten carry roughly 1.5%. What was sequenced was memory CD4+ T cells sorted from blood. The subset was: CD45RA-negative fraction. The receptor set was obtained from a man between 18 and 29 years old in good health.

The rearrangement uses TRBV30 and TRBJ2-2; D is unclear. In germline, CDR1 is GTSNPN, CDR2 SVGIG (reference sequence). V dropped 8 bases and J dropped 2 bases, with 12 bases sitting between them. The CDR3 totals 13 residues. This CDR3 reads CAGDTDNTGELFF. CDR3 DNA sequence: TGTGCCGGAGACACAGATAACACCGGGGAGCTGTTTTTT.

This clone has a single count. V is TRBV19 and J is TRBJ1-6; 7 positions agree with TRBD1. Germline V gene data show CDR1 as LNHDA and CDR2 as SQIVND (reference sequence). V lost 11 bases and J lost 9; bases outside the gene matches: 10. The CDR3 runs 13 residues. For the CDR3, the DNA is TGTGCCGGCGCCGAGACAGGGACTTCACCCCTCCACTTT. It encodes CAGAETGTSPLHF.

This chain connects TRBV18 to TRBJ1-4; no clear D. The germline V gene has CDR1 KGHSH and CDR2 LQKENI. V was shortened by 3 bases and J by 0 bases, with 11 bases between the two germline ends. The CDR3 covers 16 residues. The CDR3 DNA reads as TGTGCCAGCTCACCTTCGATGGCCTCAACTAATGAAAAACTGTTTTTT. Its protein product is CASSPSMASTNEKLFF. The variable domain in full, completed from reference TRBV18 and TRBJ1-4, reads NAGVMQNPRHLVRRRGQEARLRCSPMKGHSHVYWYRQLPEEGLKFMVYLQKENIIDESGMPKERFSAEFPKEGPSILRIQQVVRGDSAAYFCASSPSMASTNEKLFFGSGTQLSVL.

This chain links TRBV6-6 with TRBJ1-4; D remains unclear. Germline CDR1 MNHNY, CDR2 SVGAGI (reference sequence). The length of the CDR3 is 14 residues. The germline V and J ends were trimmed by 2 bases and 2 bases, with 6 bases remaining between them. CDR3 loop: CASSYTGTNEKLFF. The CDR3 nucleotides are TGTGCCAGCAGTTACACGGGGACTAATGAAAAACTGTTTTTT.

The rearrangement links TRBV30 to TRBJ1-2, with unresolved D. This CDR3 is 10 amino acids long. Trimming removed 2 bases from V and 7 bases from J, with 5 bases in between. CDR1 and CDR2 (germline): GTSNPN, SVGIG (reference sequence). DNA of the CDR3: TGTGCCTGGAGTTCTGGTGGCTACACCTTC. It yields the protein CAWSSGGYTF.

This clone was seen once. This chain connects TRBV10-3 to TRBJ2-2; D call uncertain. The V gene lost 0 bases and the J gene lost 4 bases, with 6 bases spanning the gap. Germline lookup yields CDR1 ENHRY and CDR2 SYGVKD. This CDR3 has 14 amino acids. The chain's CDR3 is CAISESLITGELFF. The CDR3 coding sequence is TGTGCCATCAGTGAGTCTTTAATCACCGGGGAGCTGTTTTTT.